A selection of T cell receptor beta chains follows, all from one sample in a study of graft-versus-host responses after intestinal transplantation. Clones were read by immunoSEQ multiplex PCR, and TCRdb kept only the in-frame ones, dropping some. The repertoire consists of over 45,000 clones, with about 93% occurring once and the leading ten covering around 6.3%. Sequenced here: PBMCs, sampled approximately 740 days after a first intestinal transplant, on the day of a second. The source of these receptors is a human patient who received an intestinal transplant, so some T cells may come from the graft donor. CDR3s include the opening cysteine and the closing phenylalanine or tryptophan. A D gene is named only where the DNA matches it firmly. Not all rows give a size; the values are once, few, many and, for expanded clones, a class.

>NA|TRBJ2-2|TRBD1|TRBV5-3
TGTGCCAGCAGCAAGGGACAGGGTGCCACCGGGGAGCTGTTTTTT
CASSKGQGATGELFF
>few|TRBJ1-1|NA|TRBV27
TGTGCCAGCAGTTCAATCGTAGACAGGCCAGCTTTCTTT
CASSSIVDRPAFF
>NA|TRBJ2-7|NA|TRBV28
TGTGCCAGCAAGGAGGGGGCTTACGAGCAGTACTTC
CASKEGAYEQYF
>NA|TRBJ2-7|TRBD2|TRBV14
TGTGCCAGCAGCCAAGTGGGTCTAGCGGGATTTCACGAGCAGTACTTC
CASSQVGLAGFHEQYF
>NA|TRBJ2-3|NA|TRBV5-6
TGTGCCAGCAGCGGGGGGGCAGCGGGTGGCACAGATACGCAGTATTTT
CASSGGAAGGTDTQYF
>NA|TRBJ1-2|NA|TRBV5-1
TGCGCCAGCAGCTTGGCCTCGGGGGGCAGTTATGGCTACACCTTC
CASSLASGGSYGYTF
>NA|TRBJ1-2|NA|TRBV6-1
TGTGCCAGCAGTTCACATAGGGGCAGTCAAGGCTACACCTTC
CASSSHRGSQGYTF
>NA|TRBJ2-1|NA|TRBV27
TGTGCCAGCAGTTTGGGTACCGGCAATGAGCAGTTCTTC
CASSLGTGNEQFF
>NA|TRBJ1-2|NA|TRBV7-9
TGTGCCAGCGGCCGGGGCGTCTATGGCTACACCTTC
CASGRGVYGYTF
>NA|TRBJ1-5|TRBD1|TRBV6-1
TGTGCCAGTATCTACAGGGGAGGCAATCAGCCCCAGCATTTT
CASIYRGGNQPQHF
>NA|TRBJ1-6|TRBD1|TRBV27
TGTGCCACCCAAAAGCAGGGACAGGGGTTTTCACCCCTCCACTTT
CATQKQGQGFSPLHF
>NA|TRBJ1-2|NA|TRBV28
TGTGCCAGCAGTTCAGGGGAATATAACTATGGCTACACCTTC
CASSSGEYNYGYTF
>NA|TRBJ2-7|NA|TRBV7-6
TGTGCCAGCAGCCCCACGCTCCGGGATCACTACGAGCAGTACTTC
CASSPTLRDHYEQYF
>NA|TRBJ2-1|TRBD2|TRBV18
TGTGCCAGCTCACCGGACACCGGGACTAGCGGGATAGGGGAGCAGTTCTTC
CASSPDTGTSGIGEQFF
>NA|TRBJ2-6|NA|TRBV29-1
TGCAGCGTTGGAGTCAAACTAAGCATACAAAGTCGGGCCAACGTCCTGACTTTC
CSVGVKLSIQSRANVLTF
>NA|TRBJ1-2|NA|TRBV5-6
TGTGCCAGCAGCGTACCGGGACGGACAAACTATGGCTACACCTTC
CASSVPGRTNYGYTF
>NA|TRBJ1-5|NA|TRBV7-9
TGTGCCAGCAGCTTAGAAAACGGGAATCAGCCCCAGCATTTT
CASSLENGNQPQHF
>NA|TRBJ1-6|NA|TRBV30
TGTGCCTGGAGTTCCGGGGGCGGAAATTCACCCCTCCACTTT
CAWSSGGGNSPLHF
>NA|TRBJ2-7|NA|TRBV6-5
TGTGCCAGCAGTTACTCGCCGGGAACAACCGACGAGCAGTACTTC
CASSYSPGTTDEQYF
>NA|TRBJ2-7|NA|TRBV25-1
TGTGCCAGCAGTGAAGGGACACTCAACGAGCAGTACTTC
CASSEGTLNEQYF
>NA|TRBJ1-2|NA|TRBV11-2
TGTGCCAGCAGCCCCCGGGCAGGGGGCTACACCTTC
CASSPRAGGYTF
>NA|TRBJ1-4|NA|TRBV6-5
TGTGCCAGCAGTTCGGACAGAACAGACGAAAAACTGTTTTTT
CASSSDRTDEKLFF
>NA|TRBJ1-1|TRBD1|TRBV10-3
TGTGCCATCAGTAGCGGGACAGGGGTACCTGAAGCTTTCTTT
CAISSGTGVPEAFF
>NA|TRBJ2-3|NA|TRBV10-2
TGCGCCAGCAGTGAGTCGGGAGATACGCAGTATTTT
CASSESGDTQYF